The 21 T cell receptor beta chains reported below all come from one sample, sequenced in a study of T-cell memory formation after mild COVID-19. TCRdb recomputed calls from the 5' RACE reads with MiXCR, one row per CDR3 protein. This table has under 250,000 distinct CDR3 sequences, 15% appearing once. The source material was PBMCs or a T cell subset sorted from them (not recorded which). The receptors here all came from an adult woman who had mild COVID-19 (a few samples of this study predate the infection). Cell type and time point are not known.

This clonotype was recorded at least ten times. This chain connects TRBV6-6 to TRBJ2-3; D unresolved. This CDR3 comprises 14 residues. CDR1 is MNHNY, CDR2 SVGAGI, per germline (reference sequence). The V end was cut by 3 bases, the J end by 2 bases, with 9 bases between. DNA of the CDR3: TGTGCCAGCAGTTATCTTTTGGTCACAGATACGCAGTATTTT. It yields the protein CASSYLLVTDTQYF.

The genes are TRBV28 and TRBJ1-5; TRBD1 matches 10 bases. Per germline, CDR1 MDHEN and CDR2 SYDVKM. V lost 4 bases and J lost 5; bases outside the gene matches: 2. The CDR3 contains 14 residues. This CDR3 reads CASSSGQGYQPQHF. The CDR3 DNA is TGTGCCAGCAGTTCGGGACAGGGGTATCAGCCCCAGCATTTT.

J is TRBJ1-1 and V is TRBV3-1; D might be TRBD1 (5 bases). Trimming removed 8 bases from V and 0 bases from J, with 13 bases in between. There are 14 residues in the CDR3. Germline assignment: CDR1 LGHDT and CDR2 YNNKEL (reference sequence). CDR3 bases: TGTGCCAGCCGCCCGACAGAAATGAACACTGAAGCTTTCTTT. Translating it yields CASRPTEMNTEAFF.

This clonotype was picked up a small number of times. The CDR3 here is CASSIIRVGSGFDEQFF. DNA for the CDR3: TGTGCCAGTAGTATAATCAGGGTAGGAAGTGGTTTCGATGAGCAGTTCTTC. The chain uses TRBV19 and TRBJ2-1; possibly TRBD1 for D (5 bases). In germline, CDR1 is LNHDA, CDR2 SQIVND (reference sequence). This CDR3 is 17 amino acids long. Trimming cost V 2 bases and J 8 bases, with 22 bases left between them.

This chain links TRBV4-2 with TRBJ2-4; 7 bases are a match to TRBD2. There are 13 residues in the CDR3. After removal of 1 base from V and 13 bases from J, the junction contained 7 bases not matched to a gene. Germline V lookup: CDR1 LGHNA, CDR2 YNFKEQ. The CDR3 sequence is CASSQVTREGQYF. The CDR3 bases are TGTGCCAGCAGCCAAGTAACTAGGGAGGGACAGTACTTC.

The CDR3 loop reads CASSLGLAGRAAFYEQYF. CDR3 coding DNA: TGTGCCAGCAGCTTGGGCCTAGCGGGCCGGGCAGCTTTCTACGAGCAGTACTTC. The genes are TRBV5-6 and TRBJ2-7, with 8 positions matching TRBD2. With 0 bases clipped from V and 3 bases from J, the junction kept 14 bases outside the gene matches. This CDR3 region has 18 residues. Germline values: CDR1 SGHDT, CDR2 YYEEEE.

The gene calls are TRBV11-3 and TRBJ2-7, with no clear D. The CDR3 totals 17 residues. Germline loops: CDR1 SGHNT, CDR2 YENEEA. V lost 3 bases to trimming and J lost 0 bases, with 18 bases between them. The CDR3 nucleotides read TGTGCCAGCAGCTTTGGCAGAAACTCCCATAGCTCCTACGAGCAGTACTTC. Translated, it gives CASSFGRNSHSSYEQYF.

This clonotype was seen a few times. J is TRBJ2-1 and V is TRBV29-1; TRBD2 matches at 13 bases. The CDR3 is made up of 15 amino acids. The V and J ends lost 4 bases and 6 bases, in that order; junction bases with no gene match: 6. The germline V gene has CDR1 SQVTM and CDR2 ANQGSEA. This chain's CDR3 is CSVAGTSGKGNEQFF. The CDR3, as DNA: TGCAGCGTTGCCGGGACTAGCGGGAAGGGCAATGAGCAGTTCTTC.

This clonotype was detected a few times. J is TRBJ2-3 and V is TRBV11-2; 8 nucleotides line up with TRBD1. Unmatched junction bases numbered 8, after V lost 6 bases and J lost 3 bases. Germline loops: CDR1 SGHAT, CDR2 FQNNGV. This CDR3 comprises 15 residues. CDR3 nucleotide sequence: TGTGCCAGCAGTATAGTAGGACAGGGAACAGATACGCAGTATTTT. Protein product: CASSIVGQGTDTQYF.

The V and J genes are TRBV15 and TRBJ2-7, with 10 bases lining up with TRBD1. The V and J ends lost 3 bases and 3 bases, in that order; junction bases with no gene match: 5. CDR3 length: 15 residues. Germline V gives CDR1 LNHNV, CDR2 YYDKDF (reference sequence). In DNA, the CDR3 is TGTGCCACCAGCAGGCGGACAGGGGGACGCTACGAGCAGTACTTC. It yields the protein CATSRRTGGRYEQYF.

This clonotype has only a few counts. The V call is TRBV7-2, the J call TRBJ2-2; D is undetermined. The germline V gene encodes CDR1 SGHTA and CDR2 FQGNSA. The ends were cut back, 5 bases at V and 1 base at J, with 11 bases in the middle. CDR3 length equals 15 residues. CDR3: CASSPLTRNTGELFF. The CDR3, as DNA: TGTGCCAGCAGCCCCTTAACAAGGAACACCGGGGAGCTGTTTTTT.

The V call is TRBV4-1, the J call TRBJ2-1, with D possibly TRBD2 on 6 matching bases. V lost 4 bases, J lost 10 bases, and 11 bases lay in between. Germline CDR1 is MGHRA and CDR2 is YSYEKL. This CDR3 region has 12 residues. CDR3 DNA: TGCGCCAGCAGCCGCCTAAGCGGGGAGCAGTTCTTC. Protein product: CASSRLSGEQFF.

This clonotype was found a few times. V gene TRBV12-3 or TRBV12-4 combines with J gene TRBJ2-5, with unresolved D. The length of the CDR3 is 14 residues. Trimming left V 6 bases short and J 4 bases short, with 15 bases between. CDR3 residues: CASRPPLSTETQYF. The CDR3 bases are TGTGCCAGCAGACCCCCCCTTAGCACAGAGACCCAGTACTTC.

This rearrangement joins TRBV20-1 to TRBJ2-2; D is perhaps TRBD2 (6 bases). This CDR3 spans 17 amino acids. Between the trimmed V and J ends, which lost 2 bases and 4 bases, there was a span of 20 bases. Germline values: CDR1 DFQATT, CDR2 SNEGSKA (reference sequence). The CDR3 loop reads CSARRRGRIDGTGELFF. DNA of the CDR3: TGCAGTGCTAGAAGGAGGGGTCGTATTGATGGCACCGGGGAGCTGTTTTTT.

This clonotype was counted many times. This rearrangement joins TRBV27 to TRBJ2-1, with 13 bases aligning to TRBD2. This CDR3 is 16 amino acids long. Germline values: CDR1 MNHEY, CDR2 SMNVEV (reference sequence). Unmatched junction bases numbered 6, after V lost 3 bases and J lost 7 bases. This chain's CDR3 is CASSFGLAGVRNEQFF. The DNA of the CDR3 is TGTGCCAGCAGTTTCGGACTAGCGGGAGTCAGAAATGAGCAGTTCTTC.

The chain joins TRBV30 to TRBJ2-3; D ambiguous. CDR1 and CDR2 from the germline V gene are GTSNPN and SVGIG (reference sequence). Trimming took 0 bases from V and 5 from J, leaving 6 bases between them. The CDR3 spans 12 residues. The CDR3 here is CAWSVRRDTQYF. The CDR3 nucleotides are TGTGCCTGGAGTGTACGGAGAGATACGCAGTATTTT.

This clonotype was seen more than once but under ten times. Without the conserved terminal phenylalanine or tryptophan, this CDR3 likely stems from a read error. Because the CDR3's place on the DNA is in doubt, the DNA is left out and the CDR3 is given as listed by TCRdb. This CDR3 is CASSAGLAGVPLY. This rearrangement joins TRBV7-2 to TRBJ2-5; the D call TRBD2 from the table was never checked on the DNA. The germline gives CDR1 SGHTA, CDR2 FQGNSA. The CDR3 contains 13 residues when both ends are counted.

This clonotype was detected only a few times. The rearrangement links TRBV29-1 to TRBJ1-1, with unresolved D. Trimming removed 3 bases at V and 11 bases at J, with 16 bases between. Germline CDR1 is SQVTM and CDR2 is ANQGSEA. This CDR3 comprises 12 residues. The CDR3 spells CSVEVDVTAAFF. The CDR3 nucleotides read TGCAGCGTTGAGGTGGACGTTACCGCTGCTTTCTTT.

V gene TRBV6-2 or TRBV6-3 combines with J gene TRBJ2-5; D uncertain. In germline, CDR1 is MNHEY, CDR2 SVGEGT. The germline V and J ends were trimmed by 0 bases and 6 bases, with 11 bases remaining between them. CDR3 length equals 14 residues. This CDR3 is CASSYSRTSKTQYF. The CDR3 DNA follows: TGTGCCAGCAGTTACTCGAGGACCAGTAAGACCCAGTACTTC.

As DNA, the CDR3 is TGCGCCAGCAGCCAAGATGCCTGGACCTACGAGCAGTACTTC. Translated: CASSQDAWTYEQYF. The chain recombines TRBV4-3 with TRBJ2-7, with D uncertain. The V gene's germline CDR1 is LGHNA and CDR2 YSLEER. Trimming stripped 0 bases from V and 2 bases from J, with 8 bases between. This CDR3 has 14 amino acids.

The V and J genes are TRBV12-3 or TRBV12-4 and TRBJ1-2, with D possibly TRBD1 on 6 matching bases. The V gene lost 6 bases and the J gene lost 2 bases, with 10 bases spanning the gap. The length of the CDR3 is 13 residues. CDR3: CASSGGQNYGYTF. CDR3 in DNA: TGTGCCAGCAGCGGGGGACAAAACTATGGCTACACCTTC.